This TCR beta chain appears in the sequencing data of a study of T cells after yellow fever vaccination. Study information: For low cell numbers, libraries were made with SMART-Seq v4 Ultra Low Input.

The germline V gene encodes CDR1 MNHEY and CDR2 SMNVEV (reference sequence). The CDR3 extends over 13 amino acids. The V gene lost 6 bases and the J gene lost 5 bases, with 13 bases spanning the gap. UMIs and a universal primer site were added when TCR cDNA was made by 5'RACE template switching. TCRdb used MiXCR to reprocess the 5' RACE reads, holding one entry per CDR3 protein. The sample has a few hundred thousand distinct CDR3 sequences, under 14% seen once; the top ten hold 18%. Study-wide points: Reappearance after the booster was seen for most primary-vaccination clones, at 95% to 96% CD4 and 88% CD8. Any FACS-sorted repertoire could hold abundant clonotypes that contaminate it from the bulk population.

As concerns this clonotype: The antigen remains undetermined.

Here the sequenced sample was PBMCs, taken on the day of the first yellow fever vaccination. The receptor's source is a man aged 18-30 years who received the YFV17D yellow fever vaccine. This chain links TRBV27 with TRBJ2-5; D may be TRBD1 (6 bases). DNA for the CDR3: TGTGCCAGCAGGAGACACAGGGTCGAGACCCAGTACTTC. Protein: CASRRHRVETQYF.